The sequence of this TCR beta chain was determined in a study of human T cells and chemical hapten exposure. Across the whole study: Researchers reported sensitizing a roughly 2 cm by roughly 2 cm upper inner arm skin site with 2% DPC. Alopecia areata, totalis and universalis patients, mostly female, were included. Overall study findings and caveats: Expanded TCRs were compared with controls, and the expanded TCRs formed significantly more large CDR3 similarity clusters.

Time point in this sample: patch test 2, 6 weeks after DPC sensitization. The treatment denotes: therapeutic diphenylcyclopropenone sensitization with weekly scalp DPC. This clonotype was picked up a small number of times. Its antigen is unknown. MiXCR was run by TCRdb on the RACE reads, yielding one entry per CDR3 protein. Of over 85,000 distinct CDR3 sequences listed, 9% to 9.5% are singletons. This clonotype originated in a woman in her 40s with alopecia areata. Some clones in this sample may be carry-over from other donors' samples. The sequencing used whole blood, collected in connection with sensitization to the hapten diphenylcyclopropenone (DPC).

CDR3 DNA sequence: TGTGCCAGCGATTCAGTGCCGGGGACCCAGTACTTC. Encoded protein: CASDSVPGTQYF. This chain joins TRBV6-6 and TRBJ2-5; D is uncertain. V was pared by 8 bases and J by 7 bases, with 14 bases between. This CDR3 has 12 residues. Germline CDR1 reads MNHNY; CDR2 reads SVGAGI (reference sequence).